This is a list of T cell receptor beta chains from one sample in a study of control samples from healthy donors and cancer patients. Repertoires were generated with immunoSEQ multiplex PCR, while TCRdb's copy carries only in-frame clones and drops some. The table has fewer than 300,000 clones, roughly four fifths seen once. Sequenced: PBMCs. The receptors were sampled from a woman in her fifties or sixties with lung cancer. CDR3s include the opening cysteine and the closing phenylalanine or tryptophan. The D gene is left open where the match is weak. Clone size appears in some rows only: once, few, many, or a class for an expanded clone.

J,D,size,V,DNA,CDR3
TRBJ2-1,TRBD1,.,TRBV28,TGTGCCAGCCGACAGGGACACAATGAGCAGTTCTTC,CASRQGHNEQFF
TRBJ1-1,TRBD1,.,TRBV7-9,TGTGCCAGCAGACCGGACAGGTCATGGATCATGAACACTGAAGCTTTCTTT,CASRPDRSWIMNTEAFF
TRBJ2-3,TRBD2,.,TRBV27,TGTGCCAGCAGTTTTCTTGTTCTAGCGGGGATCACAGATACGCAGTATTTT,CASSFLVLAGITDTQYF
TRBJ1-1,.,.,TRBV2,TGTGCCAGCCACAAGGAAAGGAACACTGAAGCTTTCTTT,CASHKERNTEAFF
TRBJ2-5,.,.,TRBV5-4,TGTGCCAGCAGCTCGGTGGGATTGGGCCCAGAGACCCAGTACTTC,CASSSVGLGPETQYF
TRBJ2-5,.,.,TRBV12-3/TRBV12-4,TGTGCCAGCAGTTTGAGAGAGACCCAGTACTTC,CASSLRETQYF
TRBJ2-5,TRBD1,.,TRBV9,TGTGCCAGCAGCGCCAGACGGGACAGCGGTGTGGAGACCCAGTACTTC,CASSARRDSGVETQYF
TRBJ2-3,.,.,TRBV20-1,TGCAGTGCTAGTACGACCGACACAGATACGCAGTATTTT,CSASTTDTDTQYF
TRBJ1-2,.,few,TRBV6-1,TGTGCCAGCAGTGAATCCTACAGAGACCTCTATGGCTACACCTTC,CASSESYRDLYGYTF
TRBJ1-1,.,.,TRBV6-6,TGTGCCAGCAGCTCCCGCACTGAAGCTTTCTTT,CASSSRTEAFF
TRBJ2-1,TRBD2,.,TRBV20-1,TGCAGTGCTAGTCGGCTAGCGGGAGAAAACAATGAGCAGTTCTTC,CSASRLAGENNEQFF
TRBJ1-5,TRBD1,.,TRBV18,TGTGCCAGCTCCCTGGACAGGGTTCAGCCCCAGCATTTT,CASSLDRVQPQHF
TRBJ1-5,.,.,TRBV4-1,TGCGCCAGCAGCCAAGATCGGGGGGGCCGGTTTCAGCCCCAGCATTTT,CASSQDRGGRFQPQHF
TRBJ1-4,.,.,TRBV3-1/TRBV3-2,TGTGCCAGCAACCTACGGGGTAATGAAAAACTGTTTTTT,CASNLRGNEKLFF
TRBJ1-1,.,.,TRBV19,TGTGCCAGTAGCCCGACTCTTGACACTGAAGCTTTCTTT,CASSPTLDTEAFF